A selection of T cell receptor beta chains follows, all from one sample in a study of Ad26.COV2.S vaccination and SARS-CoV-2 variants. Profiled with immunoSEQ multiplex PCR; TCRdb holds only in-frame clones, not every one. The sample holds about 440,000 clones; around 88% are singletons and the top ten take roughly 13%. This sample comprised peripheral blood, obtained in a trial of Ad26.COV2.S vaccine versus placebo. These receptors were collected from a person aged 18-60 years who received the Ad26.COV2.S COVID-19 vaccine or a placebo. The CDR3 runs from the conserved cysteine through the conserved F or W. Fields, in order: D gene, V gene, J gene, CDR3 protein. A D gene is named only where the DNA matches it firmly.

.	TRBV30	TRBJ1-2	CAWSVSGGGYGYTF
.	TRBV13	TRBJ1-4	CASSWREKLFF
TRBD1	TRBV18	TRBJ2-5	CASSPAGGTQYF
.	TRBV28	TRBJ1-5	CASSHPGTGNQPQHF
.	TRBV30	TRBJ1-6	CAWSPIANTRLANSPLHF
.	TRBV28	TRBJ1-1	CASTTNTEAFF
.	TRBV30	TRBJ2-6	CAHTGGANVLTF
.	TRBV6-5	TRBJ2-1	CASSLGGLLNNEQFF
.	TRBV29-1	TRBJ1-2	CSVPQGALGTDGYTF
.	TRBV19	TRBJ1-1	CASSSRQREAFF
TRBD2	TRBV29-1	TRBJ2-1	CSVVDGTSGSNEQFF
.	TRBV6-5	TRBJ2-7	CASSYLGASREQYF
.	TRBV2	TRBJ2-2	CASNQAIATGELFF
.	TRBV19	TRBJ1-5	CASSNRDTPASNQPQHF
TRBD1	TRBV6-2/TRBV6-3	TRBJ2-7	CASTPRGFPYEQYF
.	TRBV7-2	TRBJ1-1	CASSLFRASRNTEAFF
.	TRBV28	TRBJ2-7	CASSLGGSGAASYEQYF
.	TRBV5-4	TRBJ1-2	CAVQMRSNYGYTF